This TCR beta chain stems from a study of T cell repertoires in cytomegalovirus infection. MiXCR, run by TCRdb on the reads, gives a single entry per CDR3 protein. Seen here are approximately 320,000 distinct CDR3 sequences, 8% to 10% observed once, and the top ten hold 4.3%. This clonotype was recorded many times. The antigen is undetermined. Germline V gene sequence: CDR1 SGHTA, CDR2 FQGNSA. This CDR3 comprises 16 residues. V shed 2 bases and J 6 bases; nucleotides not matched to a gene: 9. Study-wide findings and caveats: Identification of carriers of CMV plus the relevant HLA was achieved through cumulative public TCR beta family frequency.

The genes are TRBV7-2 and TRBJ1-4; 7 bases line up with TRBD1. The sequenced sample consisted of PBMCs. The receptor comes from a human donor in good health (CMV status not recorded). Some clones in this sample may be carry-over from other donors' samples. The CDR3 protein is CASSLQQGIGDEKLFF. The CDR3 DNA reads TGTGCCAGCAGCTTACAACAGGGGATTGGAGATGAAAAACTGTTTTTT.